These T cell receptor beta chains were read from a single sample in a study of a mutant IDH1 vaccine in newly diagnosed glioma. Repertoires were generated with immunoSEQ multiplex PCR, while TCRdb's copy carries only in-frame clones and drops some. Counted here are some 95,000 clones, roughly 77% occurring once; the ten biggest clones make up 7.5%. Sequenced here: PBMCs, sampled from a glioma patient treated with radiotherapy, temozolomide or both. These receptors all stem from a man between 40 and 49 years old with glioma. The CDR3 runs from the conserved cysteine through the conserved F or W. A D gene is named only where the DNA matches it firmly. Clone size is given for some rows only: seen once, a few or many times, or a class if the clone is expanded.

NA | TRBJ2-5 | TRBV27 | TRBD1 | CASSSPGTGVETQYF | TGTGCCAGCAGTTCTCCCGGGACAGGGGTCGAGACCCAGTACTTC
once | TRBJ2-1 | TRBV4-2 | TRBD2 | CASSQPKRGGRYNEQFF | TGTGCCAGCAGCCAACCCAAGCGGGGGGGCCGCTACAATGAGCAGTTCTTC
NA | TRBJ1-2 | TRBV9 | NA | CASSVDSGTYDGYTF | TGTGCCAGCAGCGTAGATTCAGGGACCTATGATGGCTACACCTTC
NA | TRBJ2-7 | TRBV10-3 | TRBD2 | CAISDQREGHEQYF | TGTGCCATTAGTGACCAGCGGGAGGGCCACGAGCAGTACTTC
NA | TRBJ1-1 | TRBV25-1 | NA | CASSEWGEGTEAFF | TGTGCCAGCAGTGAATGGGGGGAGGGGACTGAAGCTTTCTTT
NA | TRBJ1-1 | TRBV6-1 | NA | CASSQGGAFMNTEAFF | TGTGCCAGCAGTCAAGGGGGGGCATTCATGAACACTGAAGCTTTCTTT
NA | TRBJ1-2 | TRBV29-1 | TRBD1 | CSVKTGDYGYTF | TGCAGCGTTAAAACAGGGGACTATGGCTACACCTTC
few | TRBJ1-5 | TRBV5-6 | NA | CASSLQGYNQPQHF | TGTGCCAGCAGCTTACAGGGTTACAATCAGCCCCAGCATTTT
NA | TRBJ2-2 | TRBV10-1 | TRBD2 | CASSGTSGRRDTGELFF | TGCGCCAGCAGCGGGACTAGCGGGAGGAGGGACACCGGGGAGCTGTTTTTT
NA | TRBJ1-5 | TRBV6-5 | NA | CASSADGVKPQHF | TGTGCCAGCAGCGCGGACGGGGTGAAGCCCCAGCATTTT
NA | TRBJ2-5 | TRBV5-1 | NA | CASSFEETQYF | TGCGCCAGCAGCTTCGAAGAGACCCAGTACTTC
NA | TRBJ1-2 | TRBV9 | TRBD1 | CASSEETGGAGYGYTF | TGTGCCAGCAGCGAAGAGACAGGGGGCGCCGGCTATGGCTACACCTTC
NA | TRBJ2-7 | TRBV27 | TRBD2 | CASSLGTSGATYEQYF | TGTGCCAGCAGCCTGGGGACTAGCGGGGCGACCTACGAGCAGTACTTC
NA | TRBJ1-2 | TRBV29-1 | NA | CSVESIWGGNGYTF | TGCAGCGTTGAGTCAATTTGGGGGGGCAATGGCTACACCTTC
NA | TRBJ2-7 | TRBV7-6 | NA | CASSLKSNRADHSYEQYF | TGTGCCAGCAGCTTAAAGTCCAACAGGGCCGACCACTCCTACGAGCAGTACTTC
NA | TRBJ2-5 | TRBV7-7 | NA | CASSSSPLGAETQYF | TGTGCTAGCAGCTCGTCCCCCCTCGGGGCAGAGACCCAGTACTTC
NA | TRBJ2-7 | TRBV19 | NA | CASVDRPGSYEQYF | TGTGCCAGCGTGGACAGACCCGGCTCCTACGAGCAGTACTTC
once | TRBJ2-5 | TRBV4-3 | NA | CASSLNPGVQETQYF | TGCGCCAGCAGCCTGAACCCGGGGGTCCAAGAGACCCAGTACTTC
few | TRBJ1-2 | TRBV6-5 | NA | CASRLDRTYGYTF | TGTGCCAGCAGACTCGACAGGACTTATGGCTACACCTTC
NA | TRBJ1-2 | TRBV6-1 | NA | CASSSQGSLGYTF | TGTGCCAGCAGTTCACAGGGTTCTCTTGGCTACACCTTC
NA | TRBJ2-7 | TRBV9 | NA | CASSVGGKTYEQYF | TGTGCCAGCAGCGTCGGGGGCAAAACCTACGAGCAGTACTTC
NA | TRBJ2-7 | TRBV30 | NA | CAWSVWGASYEQYF | TGTGCCTGGAGTGTCTGGGGGGCTTCCTACGAGCAGTACTTC
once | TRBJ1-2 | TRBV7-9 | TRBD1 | CASSSPMGQFYGYTF | TGTGCCAGCAGCTCACCTATGGGACAGTTCTATGGCTACACCTTC
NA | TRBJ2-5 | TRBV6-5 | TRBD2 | CASSRTSGGQETQYF | TGTGCCAGCAGCAGGACTAGCGGGGGACAAGAGACCCAGTACTTC
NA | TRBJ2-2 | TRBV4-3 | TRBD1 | CASSQGQGSRTTGELFF | TGCGCCAGCAGCCAAGGACAGGGATCACGAACCACCGGGGAGCTGTTTTTT
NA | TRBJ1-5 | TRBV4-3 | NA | CASSPRASYSNQPQHF | TGCGCCAGCAGCCCCCGAGCCAGTTATAGCAATCAGCCCCAGCATTTT
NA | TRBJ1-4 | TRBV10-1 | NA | CASSESRTSINEKLFF | TGCGCCAGCAGTGAGTCGAGGACATCGATAAATGAAAAACTGTTTTTT
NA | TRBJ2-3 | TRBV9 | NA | CASSSTLGDTQYF | TGTGCCAGCAGCTCGACCCTGGGGGATACGCAGTATTTT
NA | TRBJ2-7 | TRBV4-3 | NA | CASSQDLNGYEQYF | TGCGCCAGCAGCCAAGATCTGAATGGCTACGAGCAGTACTTC
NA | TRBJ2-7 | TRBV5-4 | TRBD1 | CASSSARTGTGEQYF | TGTGCCAGCAGCTCCGCCCGGACAGGGACGGGCGAGCAGTACTTC
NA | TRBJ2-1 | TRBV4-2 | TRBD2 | CASSPLSGRGSYNEQFF | TGTGCCAGCAGCCCACTTAGCGGGAGGGGGTCCTACAATGAGCAGTTCTTC
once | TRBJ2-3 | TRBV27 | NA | CASSFYNRADTQYF | TGTGCCAGCAGTTTCTACAACAGGGCAGATACGCAGTATTTT
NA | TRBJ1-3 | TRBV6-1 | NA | CASSPGGLAGNTIYF | TGTGCCAGCAGCCCGGGGGGGTTGGCTGGAAACACCATATATTTT
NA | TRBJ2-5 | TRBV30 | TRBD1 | CAWTGRGLETQYF | TGTGCCTGGACCGGCAGGGGGCTGGAGACCCAGTACTTC
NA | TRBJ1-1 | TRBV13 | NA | CASSGPGEDTEAFF | TGTGCCAGCAGCGGTCCGGGGGAGGACACTGAAGCTTTCTTT
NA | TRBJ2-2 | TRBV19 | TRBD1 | CASNPRTGPGELFF | TGTGCCAGTAACCCACGGACAGGGCCCGGGGAGCTGTTTTTT
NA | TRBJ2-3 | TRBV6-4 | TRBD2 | CASSASGGTDTQYF | TGTGCCAGCAGTGCTAGCGGGGGCACAGATACGCAGTATTTT
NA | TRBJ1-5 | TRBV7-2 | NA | CASSLLGGAQPQHF | TGTGCCAGCAGCTTACTGGGGGGGGCTCAGCCCCAGCATTTT
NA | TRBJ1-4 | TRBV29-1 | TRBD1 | CSVVDRGREKLFF | TGCAGCGTCGTTGACAGGGGGCGTGAAAAACTGTTTTTT
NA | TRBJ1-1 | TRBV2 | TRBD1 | CASSEARGQGAYDTEAFF | TGTGCCAGCAGTGAAGCTCGAGGGCAGGGGGCTTATGACACTGAAGCTTTCTTT
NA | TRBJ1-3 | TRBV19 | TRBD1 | CASIARDRGNTIYF | TGTGCCAGTATCGCCCGGGACAGAGGAAACACCATATATTTT
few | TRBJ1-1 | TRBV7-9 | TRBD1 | CASSLEGGGTEAFF | TGTGCCAGCAGCTTAGAAGGGGGCGGAACTGAAGCTTTCTTT
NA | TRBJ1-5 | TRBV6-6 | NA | CASSRQGNQPQHF | TGTGCCAGCAGTCGACAGGGCAATCAGCCCCAGCATTTT
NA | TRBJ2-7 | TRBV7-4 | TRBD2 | CASSPIGLAEIYEQYF | TGTGCCAGCAGCCCGATTGGACTAGCGGAAATCTACGAGCAGTACTTC
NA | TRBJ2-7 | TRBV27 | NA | CASSFRKGEQYF | TGTGCCAGCAGTTTTAGAAAAGGCGAGCAGTACTTC
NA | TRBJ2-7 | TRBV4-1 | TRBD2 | CASSQVSGVSYEQYF | TGCGCCAGCAGCCAAGTTAGCGGGGTCTCCTACGAGCAGTACTTC
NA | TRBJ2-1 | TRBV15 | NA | CATSSPPTHNEQFF | TGTGCCACCAGCTCCCCACCGACGCACAATGAGCAGTTCTTC
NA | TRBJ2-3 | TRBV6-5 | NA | CASRELSTDTQYF | TGTGCCAGCAGGGAGTTAAGCACAGATACGCAGTATTTT
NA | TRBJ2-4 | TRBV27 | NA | CASSGLAKNIQYF | TGTGCCAGCAGTGGCCTAGCCAAAAACATTCAGTACTTC
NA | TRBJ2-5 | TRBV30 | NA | CAWRGTGGGGRETQYF | TGTGCCTGGAGGGGAACTGGGGGAGGCGGACGAGAGACCCAGTACTTC
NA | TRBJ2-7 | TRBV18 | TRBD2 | CASSPPDLAGAYEQYF | TGTGCCAGCTCACCACCGGATCTAGCGGGGGCCTACGAGCAGTACTTC
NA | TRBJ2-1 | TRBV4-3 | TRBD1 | CASSQRQGYNEQFF | TGCGCCAGCAGCCAACGACAGGGGTACAATGAGCAGTTCTTC
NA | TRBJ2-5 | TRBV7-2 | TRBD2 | CASKRGAGQETQYF | TGTGCCAGTAAGCGGGGGGCCGGGCAAGAGACCCAGTACTTC
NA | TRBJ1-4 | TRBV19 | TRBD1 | CASSTGGGQGNEKLFF | TGTGCCAGTAGCACGGGGGGAGGACAGGGAAATGAAAAACTGTTTTTT
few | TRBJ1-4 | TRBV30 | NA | CAWSVDWRGEKLFF | TGTGCCTGGAGTGTAGATTGGCGGGGTGAAAAACTGTTTTTT
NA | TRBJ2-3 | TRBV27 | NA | CASSLSAGAGTDTQYF | TGTGCCAGCAGTTTATCGGCGGGGGCTGGCACAGATACGCAGTATTTT
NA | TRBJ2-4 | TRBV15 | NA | CATSRDRDTKNIQYF | TGTGCCACCAGCAGAGACCGGGACACAAAAAACATTCAGTACTTC
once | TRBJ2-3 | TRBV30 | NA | CAWSKKPAADTQYF | TGTGCCTGGAGTAAGAAACCCGCTGCGGATACGCAGTATTTT